This T cell receptor beta chain was identified during a study of tumour-infiltrating T cells in Burkitt lymphoma (dated by TCRdb to 2018 to 2021). A note on the overall study: The Burkitt lymphoma cohort comprised 80 or so patients and spanned all epidemiological subtypes of the disease. When TCR repertoire data were correlated with clinical outcome, productive clonality turned out to predict both overall and progression-free survival, independent of established prognosticators, age at diagnosis among them.

Libraries were constructed by the immunoSEQ multiplex PCR assay. The immuneACCESS repertoire file appears here via TCRdb, limited to in-frame rearrangements. These files lack a portion of the clones; in checked studies, under half of the deficit traces to unresolved V genes, and the cause of the others is not known. Within this sample are tens of thousands of clones, with around 31% of them counted one time only. The ten largest make up 2.9% of the sample. V gives up 2 bases and J gives up 2 bases, and the segment between their germline ends measures 12 bases. Reading the germline V gene (reference sequence) gives CDR1 MNHEY and CDR2 SMNVEV. The CDR3, cysteine through phenylalanine, is 15 amino acids long. The DNA shown is the 45-base CDR3, in frame from base 1. This clone was recorded a few times. Its cognate antigen has yet to be identified. No much larger clone is present one base from it, and per-base qualities are unavailable.

The study at large found these results: Several public clonotypes shared across numerous Burkitt lymphoma patients were found, suggesting shared tumour neoantigen selection absent from diffuse large B-cell lymphoma.

The source material was tumor tissue. The sequence came from a human donor with Burkitt lymphoma. The chain is made from TRBV27 and TRBJ1-2; the D gene cannot be resolved reliably. The bases are TGTGCCAGCAGTTTACGCCAGTCCTTCAACTATGGCTACACCTTC. It encodes CASSLRQSFNYGYTF.